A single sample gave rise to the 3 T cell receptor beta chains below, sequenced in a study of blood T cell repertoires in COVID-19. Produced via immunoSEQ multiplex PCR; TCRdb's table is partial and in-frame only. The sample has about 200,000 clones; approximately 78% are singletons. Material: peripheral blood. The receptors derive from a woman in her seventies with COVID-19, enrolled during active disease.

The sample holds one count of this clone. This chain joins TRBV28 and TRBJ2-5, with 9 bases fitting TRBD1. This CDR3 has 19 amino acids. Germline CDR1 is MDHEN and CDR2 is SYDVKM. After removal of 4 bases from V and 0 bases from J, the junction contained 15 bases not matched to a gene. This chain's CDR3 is CASSSSIVGTGMYQETQYF. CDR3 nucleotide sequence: TGTGCCAGCAGTTCCTCGATAGTTGGGACAGGGATGTACCAAGAGACCCAGTACTTC.

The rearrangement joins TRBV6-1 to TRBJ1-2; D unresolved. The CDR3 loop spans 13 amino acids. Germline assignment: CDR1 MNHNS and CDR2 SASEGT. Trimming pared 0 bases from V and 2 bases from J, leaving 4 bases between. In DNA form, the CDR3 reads TGTGCCAGCAGTGAAGCCCGGAACTATGGCTACACCTTC. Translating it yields CASSEARNYGYTF.

The CDR3 DNA sequence: TGCGCCAGCAGCTTGGCGGCGGCCGCCCCTGAAGCTTTCTTT. Its translation: CASSLAAAAPEAFF. The rearrangement links TRBV5-1 to TRBJ1-1; D unresolved. Trimming took 0 bases from V and 6 from J, leaving 12 bases between them. Germline V gene data show CDR1 as SGHRS and CDR2 as YFSETQ. The CDR3 runs to 14 residues. The whole variable domain, filled in from reference TRBV5-1 and TRBJ1-1, reads KAGVTQTPRYLIKTRGQQVTLSCSPISGHRSVSWYQQTPGQGLQFLFEYFSETQRNKGNFPGRFSGRQFSNSRSEMNVSTLELGDSALYLCASSLAAAAPEAFFGQGTRLTVV.